This T cell receptor beta chain was retrieved from a study of cytomegalovirus exposure and HLA in healthy donors. Whole-study findings and limits: Presence/absence comparisons presumed near-even sequencing depth among donors.

V was cut by 4 bases and J by 4 bases, with 8 bases left in between. The CDR3 is 13 amino acids. Germline CDR1 reads MNHEY; CDR2 reads SMNVEV (reference sequence). Regarding this clone: Its antigen is not identified.

Primers: 60 Vbeta forward and 13 Jbeta reverse. Measured with immunoSEQ multiplex PCR; TCRdb has only the in-frame clones, and not every one. Altogether 130,000 to 150,000 clones are present, about three quarters being singletons, with the ten largest covering about 2.9%. V is TRBV27 and J is TRBJ1-5; tentatively, D is TRBD1 (6 bases). The receptor comes from a man between 35 and 55 years old in good health and CMV-seropositive. The sample consisted of PBMCs. The CDR3 region is CASSSGVNQPQHF. As DNA, the CDR3 is TGTGCCAGCAGTTCAGGGGTTAATCAGCCCCAGCATTTT.